The text below deals with one TCR beta chain. The target antigen is unknown. These data are taken from a study of beta chain features in type 1 diabetes. All of the sorted populations showed purity greater than 95%. Of the isolated RNA, all was reverse transcribed, and so the sequenced material was expressed TCRB transcripts. Libraries were prepared by immunoSEQ multiplex PCR; TCRdb keeps only in-frame clonotypes and omits some of them. The profile covers 150,000 or so clones, with about 9.8% appearing a single time and over 2% taken by the ten largest. The V and J ends lost 3 bases and 5 bases, in that order; junction bases with no gene match: 11. This CDR3 comprises 16 residues. CDR1 is SGHTA, CDR2 FQGNSA, per germline. Notes on the study in general: Within each of all four CD4+ subsets, Type 1 diabetes patients had TCRB CDR3s that were moderately but significantly shorter.

The sequenced sample was central memory CD4+ T cells from blood. The TCR comes from a woman between 18 and 30 years old in good health. The chain joins TRBV7-2 to TRBJ2-5; 8 bases agree with TRBD2. The DNA for the CDR3 is TGTGCCAGCAGCTTGGGAGGGGGTAGCGGGGAGGAGACCCAGTACTTC. It encodes CASSLGGGSGEETQYF. The full variable domain, in which reference TRBV7-2 and TRBJ2-5 provide the parts outside the CDR3, is GAGVSQSPSNKVTEKGKDVELRCDPISGHTALYWYRQSLGQGLEFLIYFQGNSAPDKSGLPSDRFSAERTGGSVSTLTIQRTQQEDSAVYLCASSLGGGSGEETQYFGPGTRLLVL.